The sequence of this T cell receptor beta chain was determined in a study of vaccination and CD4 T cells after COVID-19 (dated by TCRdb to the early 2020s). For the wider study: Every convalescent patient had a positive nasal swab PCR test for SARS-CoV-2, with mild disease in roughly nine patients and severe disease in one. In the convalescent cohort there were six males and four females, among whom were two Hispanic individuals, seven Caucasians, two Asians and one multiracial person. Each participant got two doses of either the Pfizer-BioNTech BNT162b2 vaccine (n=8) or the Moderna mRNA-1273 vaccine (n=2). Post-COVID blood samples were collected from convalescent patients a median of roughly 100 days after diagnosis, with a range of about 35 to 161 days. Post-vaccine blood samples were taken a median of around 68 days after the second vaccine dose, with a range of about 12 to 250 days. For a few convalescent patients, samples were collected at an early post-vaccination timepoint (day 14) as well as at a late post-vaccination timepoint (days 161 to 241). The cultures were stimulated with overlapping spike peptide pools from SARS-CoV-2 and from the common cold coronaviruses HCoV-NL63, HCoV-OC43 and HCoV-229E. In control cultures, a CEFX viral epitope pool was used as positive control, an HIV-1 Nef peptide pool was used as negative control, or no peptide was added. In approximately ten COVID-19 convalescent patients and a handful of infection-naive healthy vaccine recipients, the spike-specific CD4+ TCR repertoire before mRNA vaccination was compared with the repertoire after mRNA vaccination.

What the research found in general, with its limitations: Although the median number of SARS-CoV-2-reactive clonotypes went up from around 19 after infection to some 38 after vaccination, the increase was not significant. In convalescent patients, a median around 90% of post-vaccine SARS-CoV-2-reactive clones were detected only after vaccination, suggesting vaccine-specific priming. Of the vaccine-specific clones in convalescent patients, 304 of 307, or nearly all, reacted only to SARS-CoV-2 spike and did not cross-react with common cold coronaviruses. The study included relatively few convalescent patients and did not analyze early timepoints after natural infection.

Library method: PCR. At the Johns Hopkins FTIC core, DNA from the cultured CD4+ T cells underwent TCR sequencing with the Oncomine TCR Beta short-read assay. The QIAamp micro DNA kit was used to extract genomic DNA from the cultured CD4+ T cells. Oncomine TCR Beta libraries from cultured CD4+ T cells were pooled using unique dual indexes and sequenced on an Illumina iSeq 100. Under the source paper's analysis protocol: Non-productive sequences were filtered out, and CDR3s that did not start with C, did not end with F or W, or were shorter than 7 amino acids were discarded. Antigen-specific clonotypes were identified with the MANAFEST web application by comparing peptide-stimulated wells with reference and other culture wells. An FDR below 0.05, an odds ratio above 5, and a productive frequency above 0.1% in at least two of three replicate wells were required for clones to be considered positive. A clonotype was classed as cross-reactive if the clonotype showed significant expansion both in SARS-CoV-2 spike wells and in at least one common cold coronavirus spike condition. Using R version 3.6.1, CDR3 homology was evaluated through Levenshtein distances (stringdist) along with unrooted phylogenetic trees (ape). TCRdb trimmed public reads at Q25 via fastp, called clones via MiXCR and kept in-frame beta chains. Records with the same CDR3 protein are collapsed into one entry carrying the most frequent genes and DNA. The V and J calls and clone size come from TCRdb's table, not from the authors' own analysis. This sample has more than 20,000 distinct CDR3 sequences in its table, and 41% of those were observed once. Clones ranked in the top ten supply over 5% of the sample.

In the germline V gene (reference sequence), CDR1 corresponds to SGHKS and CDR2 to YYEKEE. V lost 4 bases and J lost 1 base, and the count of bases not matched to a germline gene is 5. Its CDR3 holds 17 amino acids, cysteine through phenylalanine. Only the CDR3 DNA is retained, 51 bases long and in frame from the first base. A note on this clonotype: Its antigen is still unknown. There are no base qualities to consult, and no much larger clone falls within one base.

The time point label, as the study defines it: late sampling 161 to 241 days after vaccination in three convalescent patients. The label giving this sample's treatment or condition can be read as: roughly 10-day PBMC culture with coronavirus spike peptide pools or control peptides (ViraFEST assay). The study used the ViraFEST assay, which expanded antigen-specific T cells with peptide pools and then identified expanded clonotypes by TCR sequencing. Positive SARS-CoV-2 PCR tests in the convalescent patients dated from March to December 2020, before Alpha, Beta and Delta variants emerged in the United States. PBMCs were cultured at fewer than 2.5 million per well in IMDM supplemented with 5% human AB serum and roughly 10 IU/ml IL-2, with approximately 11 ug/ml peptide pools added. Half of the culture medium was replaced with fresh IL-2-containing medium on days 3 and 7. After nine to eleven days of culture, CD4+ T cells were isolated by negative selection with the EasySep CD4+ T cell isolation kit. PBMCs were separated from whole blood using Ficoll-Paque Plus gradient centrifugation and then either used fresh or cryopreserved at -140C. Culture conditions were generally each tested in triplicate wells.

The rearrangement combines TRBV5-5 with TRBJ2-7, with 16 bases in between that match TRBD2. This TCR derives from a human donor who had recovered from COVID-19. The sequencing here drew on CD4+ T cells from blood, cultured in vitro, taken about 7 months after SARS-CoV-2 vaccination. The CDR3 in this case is CASSPPGLAGGSYEQYF. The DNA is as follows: TGTGCCAGCAGCCCCCCGGGACTAGCGGGAGGGTCCTACGAGCAGTACTTC.